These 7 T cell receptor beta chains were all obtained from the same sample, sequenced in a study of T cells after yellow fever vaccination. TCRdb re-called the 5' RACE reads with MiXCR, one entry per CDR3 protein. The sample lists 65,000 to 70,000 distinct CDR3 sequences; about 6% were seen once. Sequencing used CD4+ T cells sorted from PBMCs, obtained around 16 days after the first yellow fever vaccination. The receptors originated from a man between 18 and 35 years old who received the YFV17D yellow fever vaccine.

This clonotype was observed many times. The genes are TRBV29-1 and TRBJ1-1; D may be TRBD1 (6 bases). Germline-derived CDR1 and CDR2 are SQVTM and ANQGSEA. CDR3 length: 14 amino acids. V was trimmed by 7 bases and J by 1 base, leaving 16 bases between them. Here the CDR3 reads CSAIGGQPNTEAFF. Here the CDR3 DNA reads TGCAGCGCAATAGGGGGACAACCGAACACTGAAGCTTTCTTT.

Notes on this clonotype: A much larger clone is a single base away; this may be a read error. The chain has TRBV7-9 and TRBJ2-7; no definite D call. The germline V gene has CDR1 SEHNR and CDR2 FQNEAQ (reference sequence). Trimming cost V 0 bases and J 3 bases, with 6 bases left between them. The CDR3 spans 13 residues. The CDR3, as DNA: TGTGCCAGCAGCTTAGCATTGGGCTACGAGCAGTACTTC. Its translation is CASSLALGYEQYF.

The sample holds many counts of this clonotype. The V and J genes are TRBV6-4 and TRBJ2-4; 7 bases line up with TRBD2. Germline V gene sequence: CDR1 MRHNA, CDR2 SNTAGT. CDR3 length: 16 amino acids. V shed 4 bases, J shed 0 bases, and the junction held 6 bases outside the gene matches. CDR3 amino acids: CASSAEAGLAKNIQYF. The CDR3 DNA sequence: TGTGCCAGCAGTGCTGAAGCGGGGTTAGCCAAAAACATTCAGTACTTC.

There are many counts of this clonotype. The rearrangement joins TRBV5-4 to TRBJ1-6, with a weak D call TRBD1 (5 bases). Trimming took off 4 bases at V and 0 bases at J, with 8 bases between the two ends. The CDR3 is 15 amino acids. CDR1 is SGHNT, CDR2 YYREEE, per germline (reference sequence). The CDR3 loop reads CASSPGASYNSPLHF. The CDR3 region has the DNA TGTGCCAGCAGCCCTGGGGCCTCCTATAATTCACCCCTCCACTTT.

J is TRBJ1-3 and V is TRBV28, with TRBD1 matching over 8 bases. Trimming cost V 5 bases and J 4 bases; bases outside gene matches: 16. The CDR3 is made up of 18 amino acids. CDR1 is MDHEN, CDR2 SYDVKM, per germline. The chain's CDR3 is CASSPSGQGANIGNTIYF. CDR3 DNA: TGTGCCAGCAGTCCGTCGGGGCAGGGGGCGAATATCGGAAACACCATATATTTT.

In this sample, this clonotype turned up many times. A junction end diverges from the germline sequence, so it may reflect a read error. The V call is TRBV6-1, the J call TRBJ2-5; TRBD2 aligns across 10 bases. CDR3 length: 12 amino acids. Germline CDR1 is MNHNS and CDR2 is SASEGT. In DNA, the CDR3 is TGTGCCAGCAGTGCGCTAGCGGGGGTCCCCGCCTTC. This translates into CASSALAGVPAF.

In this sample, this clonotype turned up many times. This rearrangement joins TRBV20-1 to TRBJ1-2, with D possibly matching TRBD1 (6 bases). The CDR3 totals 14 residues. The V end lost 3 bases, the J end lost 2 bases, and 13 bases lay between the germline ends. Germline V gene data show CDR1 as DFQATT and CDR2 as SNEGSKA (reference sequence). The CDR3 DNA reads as TGCAGTGCTAGCCCGGGACACAACAACTATGGCTACACCTTC. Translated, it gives CSASPGHNNYGYTF.